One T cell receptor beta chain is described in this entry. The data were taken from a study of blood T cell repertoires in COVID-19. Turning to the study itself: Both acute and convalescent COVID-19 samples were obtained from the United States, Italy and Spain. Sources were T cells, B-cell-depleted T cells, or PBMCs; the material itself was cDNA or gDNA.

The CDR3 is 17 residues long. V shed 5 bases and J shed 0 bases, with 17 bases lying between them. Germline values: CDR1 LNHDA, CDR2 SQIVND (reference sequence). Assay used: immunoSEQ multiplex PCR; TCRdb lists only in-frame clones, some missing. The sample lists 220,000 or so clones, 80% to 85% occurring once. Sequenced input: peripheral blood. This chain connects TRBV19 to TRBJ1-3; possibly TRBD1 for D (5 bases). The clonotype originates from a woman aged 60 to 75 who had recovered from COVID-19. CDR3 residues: CASSAKGEDISGNTIYF. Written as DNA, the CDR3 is TGTGCCAGTAGTGCAAAAGGGGAAGACATCTCTGGAAACACCATATATTTT.